These 20 T cell receptor beta chains share one sample of origin, sequenced in a study of blood T cell repertoires in COVID-19. Produced via immunoSEQ multiplex PCR; TCRdb's table is partial and in-frame only. Found here are some 120,000 clones, approximately 68% of them singletons; the top ten hold approximately 2.3%. The sequencing sample was made of peripheral blood. The receptors were sampled from an older woman with acute or convalescent COVID-19.

The chain employs TRBV4-1 and TRBJ1-2, with 7 bases matching TRBD1. The CDR3 is 16 residues long. CDR1 and CDR2 from the germline V gene are MGHRA and YSYEKL. V shed 4 bases, J shed 4 bases, and the junction held 12 bases outside the gene matches. The CDR3, as DNA: TGCGCCAGCAGCCGGGATGACAGGGCGGAGGGCTATGGCTACACCTTC. Translated: CASSRDDRAEGYGYTF.

This clone was counted once. The chain couples TRBV3-1 (or the pseudogene TRBV3-2) to TRBJ2-7; 7 positions agree with TRBD2. Unmatched junction bases numbered 5, after V lost 2 bases and J lost 1 base. The CDR3 has 15 residues. In germline, CDR1 is LGHDT, CDR2 YNNKEL (reference sequence). CDR3 region: CASSQTGGPSYEQYF. CDR3 in DNA: TGTGCCAGCAGCCAAACGGGAGGCCCATCCTACGAGCAGTACTTC.

The chain employs TRBV6-5 and TRBJ1-2; TRBD1 matches at 9 bases. CDR3 size: 14 residues. The V segment lost 7 bases and the J segment 6 bases; nucleotides outside the gene matches: 9. From germline, CDR1 is MNHEY and CDR2 SVGAGI. The CDR3 DNA sequence: TGTGCCAGCACGGGGACAGGGCATAGGGATGGCTACACCTTC. It encodes CASTGTGHRDGYTF.

This clone was counted between two and nine times. V and J are TRBV15 and TRBJ1-5, with D unresolved. CDR1 and CDR2 (germline): LNHNV, YYDKDF (reference sequence). V was pared by 5 bases and J by 7 bases, with 12 bases between. This CDR3 has 13 residues. This chain's CDR3 is CATSVGVNQPQHF. The DNA of the CDR3 is TGTGCCACCAGCGTGGGAGTGAACCAGCCCCAGCATTTT.

The rearrangement links TRBV10-3 to TRBJ2-2; 7 nucleotides align to TRBD1. Germline V lookup: CDR1 ENHRY, CDR2 SYGVKD. V lost 6 bases and J lost 0; bases outside the gene matches: 1. This CDR3 comprises 14 residues. Written as DNA, the CDR3 is TGTGCCATCAGCGGGACAGCGAACACCGGGGAGCTGTTTTTT. Translating it yields CAISGTANTGELFF.

At least ten counts were recorded for this clone. The chain uses TRBV10-3 and TRBJ2-2, with D possibly TRBD1 on 6 matching bases. V shed 2 bases and J shed 3 bases, with 10 bases lying between them. The CDR3 loop spans 15 amino acids. Germline lookup yields CDR1 ENHRY and CDR2 SYGVKD. The CDR3 loop is CAISEGQGYTGELFF. The DNA for the CDR3 is TGTGCCATCAGTGAGGGGCAGGGGTACACCGGGGAGCTGTTTTTT.

This clone has ten or more counts. V usage is TRBV11-3 and J usage is TRBJ1-6; 12 nucleotides match TRBD1. V trimming: 8 bases; J trimming: 0 bases; junction bases outside the gene matches: 14. Germline CDR1 reads SGHNT; CDR2 reads YENEEA. The CDR3 totals 20 residues. The DNA of the CDR3 is TGTGCCAGCGCCCTCACCCGGGACAGGGGGCCGAGCTCCTATAATTCACCCCTCCACTTT. This gives the protein CASALTRDRGPSSYNSPLHF. Variable domain in full (rest from reference TRBV11-3 and TRBJ1-6): EAGVVQSPRYKIIEKKQPVAFWCNPISGHNTLYWYLQNLGQGPELLIRYENEEAVDDSQLPKDRFSAERLKGVDSTLKIQPAELGDSAVYLCASALTRDRGPSSYNSPLHFGNGTRLTVT.

The gene calls are TRBV6-2 or TRBV6-3 and TRBJ1-6, with 9 bases lining up with TRBD1. J gave up 10 bases and V 4 bases, and 8 bases lay outside the gene matches. The CDR3 runs 15 residues. Germline V gene lookup returns CDR1 MNHEY and CDR2 SVGEGT. In DNA, the CDR3 is TGTGCCAGCAGTTTTCAGACAGGGGGATTATCACCCCTCCACTTT. This encodes CASSFQTGGLSPLHF.

The V and J genes are TRBV10-2 and TRBJ2-3; TRBD1 matches 7 bases. The CDR3 is 18 residues long. The V and J ends lost 3 bases and 4 bases, in that order; junction bases with no gene match: 16. Germline CDR1 is WSHSY and CDR2 is SAAADI. The DNA of the CDR3 is TGCGCCAGCAGTGAAGCAGGGGGTCCTCAGGACCGGCCAGATACGCAGTATTTT. This sequence encodes CASSEAGGPQDRPDTQYF.

Concerning this clone: The same CDR3 is also encoded by other DNA sequences in this sample. The gene calls are TRBV28 and TRBJ2-7; D is possibly TRBD1 (5 bases). The V and J ends lost 6 bases and 3 bases respectively, with 6 bases between them. The length of the CDR3 is 11 residues. The germline CDR1 and CDR2 sequences are MDHEN and SYDVKM. CDR3 in DNA: TGTGCCAGCAGGACAGACTACGAGCAGTACTTC. It is translated as CASRTDYEQYF.

The chain links TRBV28 to TRBJ1-1; D uncertain. The CDR3 totals 15 residues. In germline, CDR1 is MDHEN, CDR2 SYDVKM. Trimming took off 5 bases at V and 0 bases at J, with 13 bases between the two ends. The CDR3 nucleotides read TGTGCCAGCAGTCCCCCTGCGGGCATGAACACTGAAGCTTTCTTT. Translated: CASSPPAGMNTEAFF.

Regarding this clone: At one end the junction does not follow the germline gene, possibly because of a read error. The sample carries other DNA sequences with the same CDR3. This sequence joins TRBV11-2 and TRBJ2-7; 8 bases fit TRBD2. The CDR3 has 16 amino acids. CDR1 is SGHAT, CDR2 FQNNGV, per germline. The CDR3 region is CASSLGGPGLANEQYF. For the CDR3, the DNA is TGTGCCAGCAGCTTAGGAGGGCCTGGACTAGCAAACGAACAGTACTTC.

J is TRBJ2-1 and V is TRBV5-1; D might be TRBD1 (5 bases). V was trimmed by 2 bases and J by 9 bases, leaving 15 bases between them. CDR1 and CDR2 from the germline V gene are SGHRS and YFSETQ. The CDR3 is 14 amino acids. CDR3 DNA sequence: TGCGCCAGCAGCTTTACTACAGGATCCGCTGAGCAGTTCTTC. It encodes CASSFTTGSAEQFF.

The chain combines TRBV27 with TRBJ1-5; a weak D match, TRBD1 (6 bases). Trimming took 3 bases from V and 0 from J, leaving 9 bases between them. In germline, CDR1 is MNHEY, CDR2 SMNVEV (reference sequence). The CDR3 runs 15 residues. Written as DNA, the CDR3 is TGTGCCAGCAGTTTTACGGGACATAGCAATCAGCCCCAGCATTTT. Protein sequence: CASSFTGHSNQPQHF.

For the CDR3, the DNA is TGTGCCAGTAGCCCCGACAGTTCCAATCAGCCCCAGCATTTT. Translation gives CASSPDSSNQPQHF. V usage is TRBV19 and J usage is TRBJ1-5, with TRBD1 as a possible D gene (5 bases). V lost 6 bases to trimming and J lost 3 bases, with 12 bases between them. The CDR3 is 14 amino acids. CDR1 is LNHDA and CDR2 is SQIVND in the germline V gene (reference sequence).

The chain joins TRBV2 to TRBJ2-3, with 7 bases aligning to TRBD2. Germline loops: CDR1 SNHLY, CDR2 FYNNEI. This CDR3 comprises 14 residues. The J segment lost 1 base and the V segment lost 9 bases, leaving 7 bases of the junction unmatched. For the CDR3, the DNA is TGTGCCAGTAAACCGGGACTACGCACAGATACGCAGTATTTT. It yields the protein CASKPGLRTDTQYF.

The gene calls are TRBV18 and TRBJ1-1; 9 bases match TRBD1. The junction had 3 bases not matched to a gene; V was cut back by 3 bases and J by 1 base. CDR1 is KGHSH and CDR2 is LQKENI in the germline V gene. CDR3 length: 15 amino acids. The CDR3 DNA follows: TGTGCCAGCTCACCCAGGACAGGGGAGAACACTGAAGCTTTCTTT. This encodes CASSPRTGENTEAFF.

This chain uses TRBV6-5 with TRBJ2-7; perhaps TRBD1 as D (5 bases). The CDR3 sequence is 15 residues long. Trimming left V 0 bases short and J 5 bases short, with 14 bases between. CDR1 is MNHEY and CDR2 is SVGAGI in the germline V gene. CDR3 sequence: CASSYSFQGDNEQYF. Written as DNA, the CDR3 is TGTGCCAGCAGTTACTCGTTCCAGGGTGACAACGAGCAGTACTTC.

The chain is built from TRBV3-1 (or the pseudogene TRBV3-2) and TRBJ2-3; TRBD2 matches at 10 bases. From germline, CDR1 is LGHDT and CDR2 YNNKEL (reference sequence). This CDR3 is 17 amino acids long. J was trimmed by 7 bases and V by 0 bases; bases with no gene match: 10. This CDR3 reads CASSQDLGVAGGNTQYF. The CDR3 nucleotides read TGTGCCAGCAGCCAAGATCTGGGGGTAGCGGGAGGAAATACGCAGTATTTT.

The chain links TRBV20-1 to TRBJ2-5, with a possible D match to TRBD1 (6 bases). The CDR3 sequence is 11 residues long. In germline, CDR1 is DFQATT, CDR2 SNEGSKA (reference sequence). The CDR3 DNA sequence: TGCGCGTCGCAGGGGCGAGAGACCCAGTACTTC. This gives the protein CASQGRETQYF.